This T cell receptor (beta chain) came from a study of T cell responses to AZD1222 COVID-19 vaccine. Study results and limitations: The study reported that nearly half of spike-specific TCRs target unmutated variant regions. The donors showed a predominance of white British ancestry and of females, with possible underestimation of clonal diversity. There were repertoire samples only from the period after the peak T cell response.

In the case of this clone: Its antigen is unidentified.

Measured with immunoSEQ multiplex PCR; TCRdb has only the in-frame clones, and not every one. The repertoire holds 130,000 or so clones, with 80% to 90% as singletons. Germline V gene sequence: CDR1 SGHRS, CDR2 YFSETQ. CDR3 size: 14 residues. The germline V and J ends were trimmed by 1 base and 9 bases, with 11 bases remaining between them. The clonotype comes from an adult in good health. The material sequenced was peripheral blood, taken on day 0 of AZD1222 vaccination. The J gene is TRBJ1-6, the V gene TRBV5-1; possible D gene TRBD1, 6 bases. The CDR3 DNA follows: TGCGCCAGCAGCTTGACGGGACAAGCTTCACCCCTCCACTTT. Its protein is CASSLTGQASPLHF.